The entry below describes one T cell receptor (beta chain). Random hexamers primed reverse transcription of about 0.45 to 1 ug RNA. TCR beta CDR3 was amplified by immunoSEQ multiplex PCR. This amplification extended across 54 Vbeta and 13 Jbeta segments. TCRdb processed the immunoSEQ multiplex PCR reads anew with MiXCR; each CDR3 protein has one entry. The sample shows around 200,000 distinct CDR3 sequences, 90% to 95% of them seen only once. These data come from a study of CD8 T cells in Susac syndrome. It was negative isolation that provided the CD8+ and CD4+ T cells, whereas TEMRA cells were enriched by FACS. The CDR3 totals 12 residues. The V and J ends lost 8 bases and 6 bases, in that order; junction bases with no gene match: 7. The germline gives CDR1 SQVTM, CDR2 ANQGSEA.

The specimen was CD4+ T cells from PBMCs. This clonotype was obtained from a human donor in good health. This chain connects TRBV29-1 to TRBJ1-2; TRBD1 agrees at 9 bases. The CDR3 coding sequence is TGCAGCCTCCGCGGGACAGGGAATGGCTACACCTTC. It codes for CSLRGTGNGYTF.